Described below is a single T cell receptor (beta chain) sequence and its context. Profiled with immunoSEQ multiplex PCR; TCRdb holds only in-frame clones, not every one. The sample records approximately 200,000 clones, approximately 85% being singletons. These data originate in a study of blood T cell repertoires in COVID-19. Per germline, CDR1 SGHRS and CDR2 YFSETQ. This CDR3 comprises 12 residues. After removal of 4 bases from V and 15 bases from J, the junction contained 7 bases not matched to a gene. The chain employs TRBV5-1 and TRBJ2-1; 10 bases fit TRBD1. The TCR comes from a human donor with active or convalescent COVID-19. The donor label of this sample is uncertain. Sequences were obtained from peripheral blood. For the CDR3, the DNA is TGCGCCAGCAGCCCGGGACAGGGGAATCCGTTCTTC. Translating gives CASSPGQGNPFF. The full variable domain, with the rest looked up from reference TRBV5-1 and TRBJ2-1, is KAGVTQTPRYLIKTRGQQVTLSCSPISGHRSVSWYQQTPGQGLQFLFEYFSETQRNKGNFPGRFSGRQFSNSRSEMNVSTLELGDSALYLCASSPGQGNPFFGPGTRLTVL.